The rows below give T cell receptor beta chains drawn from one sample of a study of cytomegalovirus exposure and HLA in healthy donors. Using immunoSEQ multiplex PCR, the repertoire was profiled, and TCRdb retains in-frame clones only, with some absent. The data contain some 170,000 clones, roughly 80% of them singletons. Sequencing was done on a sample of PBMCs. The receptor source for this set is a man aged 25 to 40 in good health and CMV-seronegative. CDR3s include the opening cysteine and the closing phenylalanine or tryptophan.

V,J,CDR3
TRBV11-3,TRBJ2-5,CASSLGGTSGAQETQYF
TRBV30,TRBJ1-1,CAWSFPRRGNTEAFF
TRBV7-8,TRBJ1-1,CASSLSREDTEAFF
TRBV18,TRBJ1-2,CASSPSGSYGYTF
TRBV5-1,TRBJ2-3,CASSLASSATDTQYF
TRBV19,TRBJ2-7,CASNERFTGTHEQYF
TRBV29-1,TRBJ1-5,CSVSGGSNQPQHF
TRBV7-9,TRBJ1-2,CASSLFIEGYTF
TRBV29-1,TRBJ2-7,CSVAGTPSSYEQYF
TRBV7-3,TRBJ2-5,CASSLTLGETQYF
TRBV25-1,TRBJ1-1,CASRDRGNHPEAFF
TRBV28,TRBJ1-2,CASTIPGRHGGYTF
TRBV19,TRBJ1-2,CASSMSRVLGYTF